Below, one T cell receptor beta chain is given with its context. Antigen specificity is unknown. This record comes from a study of T cell responses to AZD1222 COVID-19 vaccine. Study details: Combined were second doses at about 4 or about 12 weeks.

The data were produced by immunoSEQ multiplex PCR, yet TCRdb's version contains in-frame clones alone and is incomplete. The table includes 100,000 or so clones, approximately 90% detected once. The length of the CDR3 is 17 residues. V was clipped by 6 bases and J by 2 bases, with 23 bases between them. Germline CDR1 and CDR2: MNHEY and SVGEGT. Study-wide points: The study found Spike-specific TCR breadth and depth rose after two AZD1222 doses. Only a handful of AZD1222 recipients tested seropositive at baseline. Females outnumbered males among donors, who were mostly white British; clonal diversity was possibly underestimated.

The starting material was peripheral blood, obtained on day 0 of AZD1222 vaccination. The receptor was isolated from an adult in good health. This chain links TRBV6-2 or TRBV6-3 with TRBJ2-7, with D tentatively TRBD2 (5 bases). CDR3 in amino acids: CASSPHDGRTVTYEQYF. Written as DNA, the CDR3 is TGTGCCAGCAGCCCTCACGACGGAAGGACTGTCACCTACGAGCAGTACTTC.